These T cell receptor beta chains were read from a single sample in a study of sequential checkpoint blockade in melanoma. Profiled with immunoSEQ multiplex PCR; TCRdb holds only in-frame clones, not every one. This table holds 15,000 to 20,000 clones, under 80% found once. The source material was CD8+ T cells sorted from blood (inferred from file names), sampled from a patient given nivolumab and ipilimumab in sequence. Receptors were obtained from a human donor with melanoma. Both conserved end residues are part of each CDR3. The D gene is left open where the match is weak. A row's size may be missing; if present it is once, few, many or a size class.

D	size	V	length	J	CDR3	DNA
TRBD2	few	TRBV30	14	TRBJ2-2	CAWAAGGVTGELFF	TGTGCCTGGGCTGCGGGGGGGGTCACCGGGGAGCTGTTTTTT
.	.	TRBV27	13	TRBJ1-1	CASSLKPNTEAFF	TGTGCCAGCAGTCTAAAGCCGAACACTGAAGCTTTCTTT
TRBD1	.	TRBV7-2	15	TRBJ1-5	CASSVGTASNQPQHF	TGTGCCAGCAGCGTTGGGACAGCGAGCAATCAGCCCCAGCATTTT
TRBD1	once	TRBV7-3	15	TRBJ2-1	CASSLSPGQGDEQFF	TGTGCCAGCAGCTTATCCCCGGGACAGGGGGATGAGCAGTTCTTC
TRBD2	once	TRBV7-8	15	TRBJ2-7	CASSDVGLVFLEQYF	TGTGCCAGCAGCGACGTGGGACTAGTCTTTCTCGAGCAGTACTTC
.	.	TRBV25-1	16	TRBJ2-1	CASSEPDRTFYNEQFF	TGTGCCAGCAGTGAGCCTGACAGGACTTTCTACAATGAGCAGTTCTTC
.	.	TRBV28	15	TRBJ2-1	CASTSFAGHYNEQFF	TGTGCCAGCACCTCTTTCGCTGGCCACTACAATGAGCAGTTCTTC
TRBD1	.	TRBV5-6	15	TRBJ1-5	CASSMTGTGVQPQHF	TGTGCCAGCAGCATGACCGGGACAGGGGTTCAGCCCCAGCATTTT
TRBD1	.	TRBV7-2	15	TRBJ1-4	CASTDWTGGIEKLFF	TGTGCCAGCACAGACTGGACAGGGGGTATTGAAAAACTGTTTTTT
.	.	TRBV10-3	14	TRBJ1-1	CAIRKRGLDTEAFF	TGTGCCATCAGAAAGCGGGGACTAGACACTGAAGCTTTCTTT
.	.	TRBV7-9	18	TRBJ1-4	CASSLARIGTATNEKLFF	TGTGCCAGCAGCTTAGCGCGGATAGGGACTGCAACTAATGAAAAACTGTTTTTT
TRBD2	.	TRBV7-3	15	TRBJ2-1	CASSSLAGGANEQFF	TGTGCCAGCAGCTCACTAGCGGGGGGGGCGAATGAGCAGTTCTTC
TRBD1	.	TRBV7-4	18	TRBJ1-3	CASSLNRGPVSSGNTIYF	TGTGCCAGCAGCTTAAACAGGGGGCCCGTGAGCTCTGGAAACACCATATATTTT
.	.	TRBV28	13	TRBJ1-1	CASSLLQSNEAFF	TGTGCCAGCAGTTTGTTACAGAGCAATGAAGCTTTCTTT
TRBD2	.	TRBV23-1	15	TRBJ2-1	CASSLSGRNYNEQFF	TGCGCCAGCAGCCTGAGCGGGAGGAATTACAATGAGCAGTTCTTC
TRBD1	.	TRBV2	13	TRBJ2-7	CASGPGQTYEQYF	TGTGCCAGCGGTCCGGGACAGACCTACGAGCAGTACTTC
TRBD2	.	TRBV13	15	TRBJ2-1	CASSSFGRGNNEQFF	TGTGCCAGCAGCTCCTTTGGGCGGGGGAACAATGAGCAGTTCTTC
.	.	TRBV9	11	TRBJ2-7	CASSSDYEQYF	TGTGCCAGCAGCTCAGACTACGAGCAGTACTTC
TRBD1	.	TRBV7-7	14	TRBJ2-7	CASSTGTGDYEQYF	TGTGCTAGCAGCACTGGTACAGGGGACTACGAGCAGTACTTC
.	.	TRBV5-1	14	TRBJ2-3	CASRSWSSTDTQYF	TGCGCCAGCAGAAGCTGGTCTAGCACAGATACGCAGTATTTT
.	.	TRBV29-1	12	TRBJ1-2	CSVEVAEQGYTF	TGCAGCGTTGAAGTGGCAGAACAGGGCTACACCTTC
TRBD1	.	TRBV4-1	17	TRBJ1-1	CASSQDRGQGARTEAFF	TGCGCCAGCAGCCAAGATCGGGGACAGGGGGCGAGGACTGAAGCTTTCTTT
TRBD2	.	TRBV9	15	TRBJ2-7	CASSPTGGSSYEQYF	TGTGCCAGCAGCCCGACGGGGGGGAGCTCCTACGAGCAGTACTTC
.	.	TRBV9	13	TRBJ1-2	CASSVQGQWGYTF	TGTGCCAGCAGCGTTCAGGGGCAATGGGGCTACACCTTC
.	.	TRBV27	14	TRBJ2-7	CASSRGGRLYEQYF	TGTGCCAGCAGCCGCGGCGGTAGACTCTACGAGCAGTACTTC
.	.	TRBV7-7	14	TRBJ2-7	CASSPSEQFYEQYF	TGTGCTAGCAGCCCGAGTGAACAGTTCTACGAGCAGTACTTC
TRBD1	.	TRBV5-1	14	TRBJ2-7	CASSLGQGVAEQYF	TGCGCCAGCAGCTTGGGACAGGGTGTTGCCGAGCAGTACTTC
TRBD1	.	TRBV4-3	15	TRBJ2-2	CASSPRQGDTGELFF	TGCGCCAGCAGCCCCCGACAGGGGGACACCGGGGAGCTGTTTTTT
.	.	TRBV9	14	TRBJ1-1	CASSAHRERTEAFF	TGTGCCAGCAGCGCACACAGGGAGAGAACTGAAGCTTTCTTT
.	.	TRBV9	13	TRBJ1-1	CASSDGGKTEAFF	TGTGCCAGCAGCGACGGGGGGAAGACTGAAGCTTTCTTT
TRBD2	.	TRBV4-1	16	TRBJ2-7	CASSWTSGSPNYEQYF	TGCGCCAGCAGTTGGACTAGCGGGAGCCCTAACTACGAGCAGTACTTC
TRBD2	.	TRBV9	16	TRBJ2-1	CASSVESGGFYNEQFF	TGTGCCAGCAGCGTAGAGAGCGGGGGGTTCTACAATGAGCAGTTCTTC
TRBD1	few	TRBV15	16	TRBJ1-2	CATSRSPGQGVYGYTF	TGTGCCACCAGCAGATCCCCGGGACAGGGTGTCTATGGCTACACCTTC
TRBD1	.	TRBV2	16	TRBJ2-1	CASSYIPGTAYNEQFF	TGTGCCAGCAGTTATATTCCCGGGACAGCATACAATGAGCAGTTCTTC
TRBD1	few	TRBV19	13	TRBJ2-5	CASRPGGPEPQYF	TGTGCCAGTCGCCCAGGGGGACCAGAACCCCAGTACTTC
.	.	TRBV5-6	14	TRBJ2-5	CASSSGSRWETQYF	TGTGCCAGCAGCTCCGGGTCGCGGTGGGAGACCCAGTACTTC
.	.	TRBV20-1	11	TRBJ1-3	CSALSGNTIYF	TGCAGTGCTCTCAGTGGAAACACCATATATTTT
TRBD2	.	TRBV27	14	TRBJ2-1	CASTWTSGVGEQFF	TGTGCCAGCACGTGGACTAGCGGGGTTGGTGAGCAGTTCTTC
.	.	TRBV27	14	TRBJ2-2	CASSLGAATGELFF	TGTGCCAGCAGTCTGGGGGCGGCCACCGGGGAGCTGTTTTTT
.	once	TRBV27	13	TRBJ2-7	CASSFWGTYEQYF	TGTGCCAGCAGTTTCTGGGGCACCTACGAGCAGTACTTC
TRBD2	.	TRBV19	14	TRBJ2-1	CASSSGNSYNEQFF	TGTGCCAGTAGCAGCGGGAACTCCTACAATGAGCAGTTCTTC
TRBD1	.	TRBV9	17	TRBJ2-2	CASSSRETGVNTGELFF	TGTGCCAGCAGCTCGAGAGAGACAGGGGTTAACACCGGGGAGCTGTTTTTT
TRBD1	large	TRBV6-5	14	TRBJ2-7	CASSKEGQGYEQYF	TGTGCCAGCAGTAAAGAGGGACAGGGCTACGAGCAGTACTTC
TRBD2	.	TRBV6-5	15	TRBJ2-3	CASSYSLAGGDTQYF	TGTGCCAGCAGTTACTCGTTAGCGGGGGGGGATACGCAGTATTTT
TRBD2	.	TRBV7-2	15	TRBJ2-7	CASSFPSGGSYEQYF	TGTGCCAGCAGCTTCCCTAGCGGGGGGTCCTACGAGCAGTACTTC
.	.	TRBV2	14	TRBJ1-3	CASSSGSSGNTIYF	TGTGCCAGCAGCTCAGGTTCTTCTGGAAACACCATATATTTT
.	.	TRBV7-9	13	TRBJ1-2	CASSYVTSYGYTF	TGTGCCAGCAGCTACGTAACTAGCTATGGCTACACCTTC
.	few	TRBV4-3	14	TRBJ2-7	CASSQDRQTYEQYF	TGCGCCAGCAGCCAAGATCGACAGACCTACGAGCAGTACTTC